Below, 28 T cell receptor beta chains from the same sample are listed, as sequenced in a study of T-cell reconstitution after alpha-beta-depleted transplantation in children. The library targeted TCRbeta and was prepared with unique molecular identifiers. TCRdb re-analysed the PCR reads in MiXCR, keeping a single row per CDR3 protein. Among fewer than 130,000 distinct CDR3 sequences, 10% were seen once, and the ten largest hold about 7.3%. The sample consisted of PBMCs from the stem cell graft donor, taken from the stem cell graft. The receptors were gathered from a human donor who donated a stem cell graft to a child with acute lymphoblastic leukemia.

This clonotype was seen many times. The rearrangement links TRBV5-1 to TRBJ2-7, with D possibly called TRBD1 or TRBD2 (5 bases each). The CDR3 is 15 amino acids. Trimming removed 0 bases from V and 3 bases from J, with 13 bases in between. Germline lookup yields CDR1 SGHRS and CDR2 YFSETQ. The CDR3 coding sequence is TGCGCCAGCAGCTTGGCCGGGACCGTCAACTACGAGCAGTACTTC. Translating gives CASSLAGTVNYEQYF.

The sample holds many counts of this clonotype. The chain couples TRBV29-1 to TRBJ2-5; 7 bases are a match to TRBD1. Germline V gene sequence: CDR1 SQVTM, CDR2 ANQGSEA. This CDR3 contains 14 residues. V dropped 5 bases and J dropped 3; count of bases not matched to a gene: 9. CDR3 in amino acids: CSVTTTGRKETQYF. CDR3 bases: TGCAGCGTTACAACGACAGGGAGAAAAGAGACCCAGTACTTC.

Ten or more counts support this clonotype. This chain connects TRBV20-1 to TRBJ2-7; 9 nucleotides match TRBD2. The CDR3 covers 15 residues. V trimming: 6 bases; J trimming: 9 bases; junction bases outside the gene matches: 18. Germline CDR1 and CDR2: DFQATT and SNEGSKA (reference sequence). The CDR3 sequence is CSAPWREGPQKLQYF. CDR3 sequence (DNA): TGCAGTGCCCCTTGGCGGGAGGGCCCTCAAAAGTTGCAGTACTTC.

This clonotype was observed many times. The rearrangement links TRBV6-1 to TRBJ2-3; 8 nucleotides align to TRBD1. The germline gives CDR1 MNHNS, CDR2 SASEGT. The CDR3 runs 16 residues. J was trimmed by 3 bases and V by 2 bases; bases with no gene match: 7. CDR3: CASSEFPDRETDTQYF. CDR3 in DNA: TGTGCCAGCAGTGAATTCCCGGACAGGGAGACAGATACGCAGTATTTT.

This clonotype was counted at least ten times. The genes are TRBV27 and TRBJ1-5; D is possibly TRBD1 (6 bases). The CDR3 runs to 16 residues. V shed 3 bases and J shed 10 bases, with 22 bases lying between them. CDR1 and CDR2 (germline): MNHEY, SMNVEV (reference sequence). The CDR3: CASSFRPLGWGHPQHF. Written as DNA, the CDR3 is TGTGCCAGCAGTTTCCGACCTCTTGGTTGGGGGCACCCCCAGCATTTT.

Details on this clonotype: One base away lies a much larger clone, so this may be a sequencing read error. This rearrangement joins TRBV7-7 to TRBJ1-1; D is undetermined. Germline-derived CDR1 and CDR2 are SSHAT and FNYEAQ (reference sequence). The CDR3 spans 13 residues. CDR3 in DNA: TGTGCTAGCAGCTTAAAAGTCAACACTGAATCTTTCTTT. This sequence encodes CASSLKVNTESFF.

This clonotype was counted at least ten times. The chain combines TRBV7-2 with TRBJ2-5; TRBD2 aligns across 7 bases. The CDR3 consists of 14 residues. Germline V gives CDR1 SGHTA, CDR2 FQGNSA. Losses at the gene ends were 7 bases for V and 2 bases for J; bases not matched to a gene: 7. CDR3 sequence reads: CASKWRGGQETQYF. CDR3 coding DNA: TGTGCCAGCAAATGGAGGGGAGGGCAAGAGACCCAGTACTTC.

In its sample, this clonotype was seen many times. The chain links TRBV12-3 or TRBV12-4 to TRBJ1-3; 8 bases are a match to TRBD1. The CDR3 totals 19 residues. Losses at the gene ends were 6 bases for V and 0 bases for J; bases not matched to a gene: 16. CDR3 sequence (DNA): TGTGCCAGCAGCTACCCCGGACAGGGACCGTACTTCTCTGGAAACACCATATATTTT. It codes for CASSYPGQGPYFSGNTIYF.

On this clonotype: A read error may explain this, as a much larger clone is one base away. The rearrangement links TRBV27 to TRBJ2-5; 7 nucleotides agree with TRBD1. CDR3 length: 14 residues. CDR1 is MNHEY, CDR2 SMNVEV, per germline (reference sequence). CDR3: CASGLQGFRETQYF. CDR3 DNA: TGTGCCAGCGGTTTACAGGGGTTTAGAGAGACCCAGTACTTC.

This clonotype showed up many times. V and J are TRBV11-1 and TRBJ2-7, with 11 bases lining up with TRBD1. The ends lost 5 bases at V and 1 base at J; junction bases unmatched: 13. The CDR3 length is 18 residues. CDR1 is SGHAT, CDR2 FQDESV, per germline (reference sequence). The CDR3 bases are TGTGCCAGCAGCACTCCCCCCCCCGGGACAGGGGGGTCCTACGAGCAGTACTTC. Protein sequence: CASSTPPPGTGGSYEQYF.

This clonotype was detected many times. V is TRBV20-1 and J is TRBJ2-7, with D perhaps TRBD1 (6 bases). The CDR3 is 12 residues long. CDR1 DFQATT and CDR2 SNEGSKA come from the germline V gene (reference sequence). The germline V and J ends were trimmed by 1 base and 5 bases, with 9 bases remaining between them. The CDR3 region is CSARGTDHEQYF. CDR3 sequence (DNA): TGCAGTGCTAGAGGGACAGATCACGAGCAGTACTTC.

This clonotype was observed many times. The chain recombines TRBV28 with TRBJ2-3, with TRBD2 matching over 12 bases. Per the germline V gene, CDR1 is MDHEN and CDR2 is SYDVKM. V lost 6 bases and J lost 6; bases outside the gene matches: 7. CDR3 length equals 15 residues. CDR3 coding DNA: TGTGCCAGCAGGACTAGCGGGAGCCCTCGGGATACGCAGTATTTT. Encoded protein: CASRTSGSPRDTQYF. The variable domain in full, completed from reference TRBV28 and TRBJ2-3, reads DVKVTQSSRYLVKRTGEKVFLECVQDMDHENMFWYRQDPGLGLRLIYFSYDVKMKEKGDIPEGYSVSREKKERFSLILESASTNQTSMYLCASRTSGSPRDTQYFGPGTRLTVL.

This clonotype was found many times. The V and J genes are TRBV20-1 and TRBJ1-1; the match to TRBD1 covers 8 bases. In germline, CDR1 is DFQATT, CDR2 SNEGSKA (reference sequence). V shed 5 bases and J 2 bases; nucleotides not matched to a gene: 4. The CDR3 loop spans 13 amino acids. Here the CDR3 reads CSADRGLNTEAFF. The CDR3 bases are TGCAGTGCTGACAGGGGTCTCAACACTGAAGCTTTCTTT.

At least ten counts were recorded for this clonotype. This chain joins TRBV7-2 and TRBJ1-2, with 9 bases fitting TRBD1. This CDR3 has 13 residues. Germline V gene data show CDR1 as SGHTA and CDR2 as FQGNSA. Trimming cost V 4 bases and J 7 bases; bases outside gene matches: 4. Written as DNA, the CDR3 is TGTGCCAGCAGCTCTGGACAGGGGACTGGCTACACCTTC. It specifies CASSSGQGTGYTF.

This clonotype has at least ten counts. The CDR3 DNA reads as TGCAGCGTTGTAACCACAGGGAGAGGAACTGAAGCTTTCTTT. It yields the protein CSVVTTGRGTEAFF. This chain uses TRBV29-1 with TRBJ1-1; possible D gene TRBD1, 6 bases. CDR3 size: 14 residues. Trimming removed 4 bases at V and 5 bases at J, with 17 bases between. Germline V CDR1 and CDR2: SQVTM, ANQGSEA.

This clonotype was counted a few times. The rearrangement joins TRBV30 to TRBJ1-4; D ambiguous. V was cut by 2 bases and J by 5 bases, with 21 bases left in between. Germline V gives CDR1 GTSNPN, CDR2 SVGIG (reference sequence). The CDR3 totals 17 residues. The CDR3 here is CAWSRETLDLRNEKLFF. In nucleotides, the CDR3 is TGTGCCTGGAGTCGGGAGACCTTAGATTTGCGGAATGAAAAACTGTTTTTT.

This clonotype was counted many times. The chain uses TRBV27 and TRBJ2-1, with D maybe TRBD1 (6 bases). The CDR3 runs to 12 residues. V gave up 3 bases and J gave up 7 bases, with 7 bases separating them. The germline CDR1 and CDR2 sequences are MNHEY and SMNVEV (reference sequence). The CDR3 sequence: CASSLTGNEQFF. In DNA form, the CDR3 reads TGTGCCAGCAGTTTGACAGGAAATGAGCAGTTCTTC.

This clonotype showed up many times. This rearrangement joins TRBV5-1 to TRBJ2-5; D is perhaps TRBD2 (5 bases). CDR1 is SGHRS, CDR2 YFSETQ, per germline. CDR3 length: 15 amino acids. V was shortened by 2 bases and J by 4 bases, with 15 bases between the two germline ends. CDR3 nucleotide sequence: TGCGCCAGCAGCTTAGAAGCCCGACGGGGAGAGACCCAGTACTTC. Its protein is CASSLEARRGETQYF. The whole variable domain, remainder taken from reference TRBV5-1 and TRBJ2-5, is KAGVTQTPRYLIKTRGQQVTLSCSPISGHRSVSWYQQTPGQGLQFLFEYFSETQRNKGNFPGRFSGRQFSNSRSEMNVSTLELGDSALYLCASSLEARRGETQYFGPGTRLLVL.

This clonotype has at least ten counts. The DNA is left out, because the CDR3 cannot be placed on it with certainty; the CDR3 is given as TCRdb lists it. This sequence joins TRBV6-5 and TRBJ1-5. Germline assignment: CDR1 MNHEY and CDR2 SVGAGI. The CDR3 numbers 17 amino acids, ends counted. The CDR3 sequence is CASSTSVRASGNQPQHF.

This clonotype has a count of ten or more. V is TRBV29-1 and J is TRBJ2-5; D uncertain. Trimming removed 4 bases from V and 5 bases from J, with 11 bases in between. The CDR3 sequence is 12 residues long. CDR1 is SQVTM and CDR2 is ANQGSEA in the germline V gene. The CDR3 nucleotides are TGCAGCGTTGGGGTGAAAGGGGAGACCCAGTACTTC. Protein product: CSVGVKGETQYF.

This clonotype was picked up many times. The genes are TRBV4-2 and TRBJ1-6; D unresolved. Germline lookup yields CDR1 LGHNA and CDR2 YNFKEQ. Trimming cost V 0 bases and J 5 bases, with 14 bases left between them. The CDR3 extends over 17 amino acids. CDR3 loop: CASSQDITDGNNSPLHF. DNA for the CDR3: TGTGCCAGCAGCCAAGATATAACGGACGGTAATAATTCACCCCTCCACTTT.

This clonotype has at least ten counts. This chain uses TRBV6-2 or TRBV6-3 with TRBJ2-4; D gene ambiguous. Germline V gene lookup returns CDR1 MNHEY and CDR2 SVGEGT. Trimming removed 10 bases at V and 1 base at J, with 11 bases between. CDR3 length: 13 amino acids. CDR3 sequence reads: CATQAVAKNIQYF. CDR3 in DNA: TGTGCCACCCAGGCCGTGGCCAAAAACATTCAGTACTTC.

Worth noting for this clonotype: A much larger clone is a single base away; this may be a read error. This is likely a read error, given that the CDR3 carries no conserved phenylalanine or tryptophan at its end. This chain connects TRBV6-6 to TRBJ2-3; a weak D match, TRBD2 (5 bases). The V gene lost 6 bases and the J gene lost 3 bases, with 10 bases spanning the gap. CDR3 length: 13 residues. Germline assignment: CDR1 MNHNY and CDR2 SVGAGI (reference sequence). The CDR3 region has the DNA TGTGCCAGCAGCCCCACTAGGACAGATACGCAGTATATT. Residues: CASSPTRTDTQYI.

This clonotype was seen at least ten times. V gene TRBV7-2 combines with J gene TRBJ2-2; TRBD1 matches at 9 bases. CDR3 length equals 15 residues. V was clipped by 4 bases and J by 4 bases; unmatched bases: 4. Per the germline V gene, CDR1 is SGHTA and CDR2 is FQGNSA. DNA of the CDR3: TGTGCCAGCAGCTCGGGGACAGGGACCACCGGGGAGCTGTTTTTT. Amino acids: CASSSGTGTTGELFF.

In its sample, this clonotype was seen many times. The rearrangement links TRBV20-1 to TRBJ2-5; TRBD1 might be the D (6 bases). Germline V CDR1 and CDR2: DFQATT, SNEGSKA (reference sequence). Trimming took 2 bases from V and 5 from J, leaving 18 bases between them. The CDR3 loop spans 15 amino acids. CDR3 sequence reads: CSARPRTAVLETQYF. The CDR3 DNA reads as TGCAGTGCTAGACCACGGACAGCGGTCTTGGAGACCCAGTACTTC.

With respect to this clonotype: A read error is possible here, since a much larger clone lies one base away. Without the conserved terminal phenylalanine or tryptophan, this CDR3 likely stems from a read error. The V and J genes are TRBV29-1 and TRBJ2-3, with D possibly being TRBD2 (7 bases). Germline assignment: CDR1 SQVTM and CDR2 ANQGSEA. Trimming pared 3 bases from V and 1 base from J, leaving 11 bases between. This CDR3 spans 14 amino acids. The CDR3 DNA sequence: TGCAGCGTTGATCACGGGGGGCGCACAGATACGCAGTATTTA. Encoded protein: CSVDHGGRTDTQYL.

This clonotype was recorded at least ten times. The chain employs TRBV7-2 and TRBJ2-1; D is possibly TRBD2 (5 bases). V was cut by 1 base and J by 8 bases, with 12 bases left in between. The germline V gene encodes CDR1 SGHTA and CDR2 FQGNSA. The length of the CDR3 is 14 residues. The CDR3: CASSLDQARDEQFF. In DNA, the CDR3 is TGTGCCAGCAGCTTAGATCAGGCGCGGGATGAGCAGTTCTTC. Complete variable domain (other parts from reference TRBV7-2 and TRBJ2-1): GAGVSQSPSNKVTEKGKDVELRCDPISGHTALYWYRQSLGQGLEFLIYFQGNSAPDKSGLPSDRFSAERTGGSVSTLTIQRTQQEDSAVYLCASSLDQARDEQFFGPGTRLTVL.

The chain joins TRBV20-1 to TRBJ1-2; D is ambiguous. Germline lookup yields CDR1 DFQATT and CDR2 SNEGSKA (reference sequence). Trimming stripped 8 bases from V and 5 bases from J, with 12 bases between. CDR3 size: 11 residues. This CDR3 reads CSRDPGYGYTF. The CDR3 DNA sequence: TGCAGTAGGGATCCTGGGTATGGCTACACCTTC.